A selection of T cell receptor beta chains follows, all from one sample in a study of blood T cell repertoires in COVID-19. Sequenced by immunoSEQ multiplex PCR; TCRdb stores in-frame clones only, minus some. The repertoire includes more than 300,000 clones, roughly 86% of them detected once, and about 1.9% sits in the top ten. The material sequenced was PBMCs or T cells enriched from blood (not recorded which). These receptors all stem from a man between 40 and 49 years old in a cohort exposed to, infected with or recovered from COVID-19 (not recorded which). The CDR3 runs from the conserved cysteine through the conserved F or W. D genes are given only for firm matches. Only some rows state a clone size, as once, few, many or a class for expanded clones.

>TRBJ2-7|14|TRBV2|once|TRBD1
CASNPQGAFEEQYF
TGTGCCAGCAACCCACAGGGGGCGTTCGAGGAGCAGTACTTC
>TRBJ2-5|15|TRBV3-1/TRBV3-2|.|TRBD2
CASSQQPTSGETQYF
TGTGCCAGCAGCCAACAACCGACTAGCGGAGAGACCCAGTACTTC
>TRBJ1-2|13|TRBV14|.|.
CASSQSWNYGYTF
TGTGCCAGCAGCCAGAGTTGGAACTATGGCTACACCTTC
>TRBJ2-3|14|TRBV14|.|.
CASSQVVSGNTQYF
TGTGCCAGCAGCCAAGTCGTCTCGGGTAATACGCAGTATTTT
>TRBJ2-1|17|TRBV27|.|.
CASSLSTSSFSYNEQFF
TGTGCCAGCAGTTTATCGACCAGTAGCTTCTCCTACAATGAGCAGTTCTTC
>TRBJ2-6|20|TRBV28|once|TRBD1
CASSMIPGTGDLSGANVLTF
TGTGCCAGCAGCATGATCCCCGGGACAGGGGATCTCTCGGGGGCCAACGTCCTGACTTTC
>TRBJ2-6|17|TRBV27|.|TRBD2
CASSSLGGGSGANVLTF
TGTGCCAGCAGTTCCCTCGGGGGGGGATCTGGGGCCAACGTCCTGACTTTC
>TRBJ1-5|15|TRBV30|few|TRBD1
CAWRQTGGAGQPQHF
TGTGCCTGGAGACAGACAGGGGGCGCGGGTCAGCCCCAGCATTTT
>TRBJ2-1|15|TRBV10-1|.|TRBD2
CASSPTSGSYNEQFF
TGCGCCAGCAGTCCGACTAGCGGGTCCTACAATGAGCAGTTCTTC
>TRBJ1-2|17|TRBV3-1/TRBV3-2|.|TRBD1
CASSPLTGGEVAVGYTF
TGTGCCAGCAGCCCCCTGACAGGGGGCGAGGTGGCCGTTGGCTACACCTTC
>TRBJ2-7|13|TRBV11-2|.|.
CASSLSRGYEQYF
TGTGCCAGCAGCTTATCCAGGGGATACGAGCAGTACTTC
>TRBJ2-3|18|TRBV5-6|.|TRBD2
CASSLPSGRGTITDTQYF
TGTGCCAGCAGCTTGCCTAGCGGGAGGGGTACCATCACAGATACGCAGTATTTT
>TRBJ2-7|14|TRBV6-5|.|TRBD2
CASSPSAGVGEQYF
TGTGCCAGCAGTCCTTCAGCGGGAGTGGGCGAGCAGTACTTC
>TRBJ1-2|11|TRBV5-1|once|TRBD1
CASGTDNGYTF
TGCGCCAGCGGGACAGACAATGGCTACACCTTC
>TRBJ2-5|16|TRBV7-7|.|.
CASSLGVRGPQETQYF
TGTGCCAGCAGCTTAGGCGTCAGGGGACCCCAAGAGACCCAGTACTTC
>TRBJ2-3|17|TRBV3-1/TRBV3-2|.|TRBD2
CASSQERREGRTDTQYF
TGTGCCAGCAGCCAAGAAAGGCGGGAGGGCCGCACAGATACGCAGTATTTT
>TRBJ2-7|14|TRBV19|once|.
CASSAPTASYEQYF
TGTGCCAGTAGTGCCCCGACAGCCTCCTACGAGCAGTACTTC
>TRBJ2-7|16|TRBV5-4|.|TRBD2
CASSLAGTSGSYEQYF
TGTGCCAGCAGCTTGGCCGGGACTAGCGGCTCCTACGAGCAGTACTTC